This TCR beta chain appears in the sequencing data of a study of PD-L1 blockade in urothelial cancer. Study-wide background: Male patients with bladder-origin urothelial cancer numbered about nine tenths of the roughly 30.

General study results and limits: In blood sampled pretreatment, TCR clonality below the median predicted better survival.

This CDR3 comprises 16 residues. Germline V gene data show CDR1 as MGHRA and CDR2 as YSYEKL. V was cut by 1 base and J by 7 bases, with 19 bases left in between. Between 1 and 8 samples per patient were obtained, pretreatment and on-treatment. Profiling relied on immunoSEQ multiplex PCR, and the TCRdb table lists in-frame clones only, not all of them. The sample records over 45,000 clones, approximately 86% being singletons. Concerning this clone: Antigen unknown.

The sample here was PBMCs, taken around atezolizumab (anti-PD-L1) treatment. The gene calls are TRBV4-1 and TRBJ2-5, with a possible D match to TRBD1 (6 bases). The TCR comes from a man aged 50 or older with urothelial cancer. The CDR3: CASSQAMTGVEGTQYF. The CDR3 coding sequence is TGCGCCAGCAGCCAAGCCATGACAGGCGTCGAAGGGACCCAGTACTTC.